The 25 T cell receptor beta chains below were found in one sample sequenced in a study of blood T cell repertoires in COVID-19 (TCRdb year 2020). The library came from the immunoSEQ multiplex PCR assay. TCRdb holds this immuneACCESS table with in-frame rearrangements only. Some clones are missing; in checked studies, unresolved V genes explain under half, and the rest has no known cause. In this sample the table shows 100,000 to 150,000 clones, approximately 74% of which occur a single time. Of the sample, more than 5% is held by the ten largest clones. The source material was peripheral blood. These receptors originate from a man in his 60s with acute or convalescent COVID-19.

The V gene is TRBV5-4, the J gene TRBJ2-7, with 10 bases aligning to TRBD1. V lost 7 bases to trimming and J lost 6 bases; unmatched junction nucleotides: 10. The CDR3 spans 14 residues. Looked up from germline, CDR1 is SGHNT and CDR2 is YYREEE (reference sequence). The DNA of the CDR3 is TGTGCCAGCCGCCCCGGACAGGGGGGAGCCGAGCAGTACTTC. It yields the protein CASRPGQGGAEQYF.

The rearrangement joins TRBV2 to TRBJ1-6, with a possible D match to TRBD1 (5 bases). Germline V lookup: CDR1 SNHLY, CDR2 FYNNEI. The ends were cut back, 1 base at V and 5 bases at J, with 15 bases in the middle. The CDR3 totals 17 residues. CDR3 sequence reads: CASSEGRGSRNNSPLHF. The CDR3 DNA reads TGTGCCAGCAGTGAAGGGCGGGGGAGTCGTAATAATTCACCCCTCCACTTT. Filled out from reference TRBV2 and TRBJ1-6, the complete variable domain reads EPEVTQTPSHQVTQMGQEVILRCVPISNHLYFYWYRQILGQKVEFLVSFYNNEISEKSEIFDDQFSVERPDGSNFTLKIRSTKLEDSAMYFCASSEGRGSRNNSPLHFGNGTRLTVT.

This CDR3 reads CASSRQPNTEAFF. The CDR3, as DNA: TGTGCCAGCAGTAGACAGCCGAACACTGAAGCTTTCTTT. The V call is TRBV12-3 or TRBV12-4, the J call TRBJ1-1, with D possibly being TRBD1 (5 bases). V was trimmed by 5 bases and J by 1 base, leaving 8 bases between them. The CDR3 sequence is 13 residues long.

This clone was detected once. The chain carries TRBV24-1 and TRBJ2-5; 8 bases are a match to TRBD1. Germline CDR1 and CDR2: KGHDR and SFDVKD. V shed 4 bases and J 5 bases; nucleotides not matched to a gene: 11. This CDR3 has 16 amino acids. CDR3 loop: CATSDRISGGWETQYF. In DNA, the CDR3 is TGTGCCACCAGTGACCGAATCTCAGGGGGCTGGGAGACCCAGTACTTC.

In this sample, this clone turned up once. This chain links TRBV19 with TRBJ1-2; 7 bases line up with TRBD1. CDR1 and CDR2 from the germline V gene are LNHDA and SQIVND (reference sequence). The CDR3 has 13 amino acids. Germline trimming cut 3 bases from V and 7 bases from J; bases unmatched to any gene: 5. CDR3 region: CASSIRQGFGYTF. CDR3 nucleotide sequence: TGTGCCAGTAGTATTCGACAGGGATTTGGCTACACCTTC.

The chain links TRBV30 to TRBJ1-1; D unresolved. V lost 0 bases and J lost 4, with 9 bases in between. The CDR3 has 13 residues. Germline V gene lookup returns CDR1 GTSNPN and CDR2 SVGIG (reference sequence). The CDR3 DNA reads TGTGCCTGGAGTGTACCAGGATCCACTGAAGCTTTCTTT. This codes for CAWSVPGSTEAFF.

The chain joins TRBV30 to TRBJ1-5, with TRBD1 identical over 9 bases. With V trimmed by 0 bases and J by 6 bases, 6 bases remained unmatched. CDR3 length: 15 residues. Germline CDR1 reads GTSNPN; CDR2 reads SVGIG (reference sequence). In DNA form, the CDR3 reads TGTGCCTGGAGTGTAGGGACAGGGTGGGGTCAGCCCCAGCATTTT. It translates to CAWSVGTGWGQPQHF.

V usage is TRBV10-3 and J usage is TRBJ1-4, with D possibly TRBD1 on 6 matching bases. Deletions cut 3 bases from V and 6 bases from J, with 11 bases between. CDR1 and CDR2 (germline): ENHRY, SYGVKD. This CDR3 is 14 amino acids long. In DNA, the CDR3 is TGTGCCATCAGTGATAGGGGGGGGGATGAAAAACTGTTTTTT. Its translation: CAISDRGGDEKLFF.

The chain combines TRBV3-1 (or the pseudogene TRBV3-2) with TRBJ1-1; D uncertain. Trimming pared 1 base from V and 4 bases from J, leaving 4 bases between. CDR3 length: 12 amino acids. CDR1 and CDR2 (germline): LGHDT, YNNKEL (reference sequence). Here the CDR3 reads CASSQARTEAFF. The CDR3 bases are TGTGCCAGCAGCCAAGCGCGCACTGAAGCTTTCTTT.

This clone was detected only a few times. This rearrangement joins TRBV27 to TRBJ2-1; the D gene is possibly TRBD2 (6 bases). Germline lookup yields CDR1 MNHEY and CDR2 SMNVEV (reference sequence). The CDR3 is made up of 14 amino acids. V gave up 4 bases and J gave up 5 bases, with 12 bases separating them. CDR3 sequence reads: CASSYGTSNNEQFF. For the CDR3, the DNA is TGTGCCAGCAGTTACGGGACTTCTAACAATGAGCAGTTCTTC.

This clone was detected once. The chain couples TRBV19 to TRBJ1-2, with 9 bases that match TRBD1. The ends lost 5 bases at V and 8 bases at J; junction bases unmatched: 9. This CDR3 has 14 residues. Germline V gene lookup returns CDR1 LNHDA and CDR2 SQIVND (reference sequence). In DNA, the CDR3 is TGTGCCAGTAGTGACTCCGGGACAGGGCGAGGCTACACCTTC. Residues: CASSDSGTGRGYTF.

The chain links TRBV7-9 to TRBJ1-2; TRBD1 is a possible D gene (5 bases). V lost 3 bases and J lost 8, with 16 bases in between. The CDR3 spans 14 residues. From germline, CDR1 is SEHNR and CDR2 FQNEAQ (reference sequence). The CDR3: CASSFSGSGEGYTF. The CDR3 DNA reads TGTGCCAGCAGCTTTTCAGGGTCGGGTGAGGGCTACACCTTC.

The chain combines TRBV6-5 with TRBJ2-7; 14 bases match TRBD2. The CDR3 covers 14 residues. Unmatched junction bases numbered 5, after V lost 11 bases and J lost 2 bases. Germline CDR1 and CDR2: MNHEY and SVGAGI. The DNA for the CDR3 is TGTGCCGCAGGACTAGCGGGAGGCCCCTACGAGCAGTACTTC. Its protein is CAAGLAGGPYEQYF.

This clone has a single count. This chain links TRBV10-1 with TRBJ2-3; 8 nucleotides line up with TRBD2. Looked up from germline, CDR1 is WNHNN and CDR2 is SYGVQD (reference sequence). V gave up 5 bases and J gave up 7 bases; unmatched junction bases: 11. The CDR3 sequence is 15 residues long. The CDR3 DNA reads TGCGCCAGCAGTTCGAGCGGGGGCCCTCTCTATACGCAGTATTTT. As protein: CASSSSGGPLYTQYF.

The chain joins TRBV6-5 to TRBJ1-5, with TRBD1 matching 8 bases. CDR1 and CDR2 from the germline V gene are MNHEY and SVGAGI. The length of the CDR3 is 15 residues. V was pared by 6 bases and J by 7 bases, with 11 bases of the junction left unmatched. CDR3 residues: CASRAGTGGTQPQHF. DNA of the CDR3: TGTGCCAGCAGGGCGGGGACAGGCGGAACACAGCCCCAGCATTTT.

The chain couples TRBV19 to TRBJ2-1; 9 bases match TRBD2. This CDR3 is 15 amino acids long. V lost 7 bases to trimming and J lost 0 bases; unmatched junction nucleotides: 4. CDR1 LNHDA and CDR2 SQIVND come from the germline V gene (reference sequence). The CDR3 here is CASKVAGDSYNEQFF. The DNA for the CDR3 is TGTGCCAGTAAGGTAGCGGGGGACTCCTACAATGAGCAGTTCTTC.

This clone was seen more than once but under ten times. This sequence joins TRBV7-8 and TRBJ1-1; the D gene is possibly TRBD1 (6 bases). V was shortened by 1 base and J by 2 bases, with 14 bases between the two germline ends. This CDR3 has 16 residues. Germline CDR1 is SGHVS and CDR2 is FQNEAQ. This CDR3 is CASSLEIGGLNTEAFF. The CDR3 DNA follows: TGTGCCAGCAGCTTAGAAATAGGGGGTCTCAACACTGAAGCTTTCTTT.

V gene TRBV27 combines with J gene TRBJ2-7; D is possibly TRBD2 (6 bases). Germline V gives CDR1 MNHEY, CDR2 SMNVEV (reference sequence). Deletions cut 5 bases from V and 1 base from J, with 15 bases between. The CDR3 runs to 15 residues. DNA for the CDR3: TGTGCCAGCAGTCCTCGGGGGAAGGCGTCCTACGAGCAGTACTTC. Residues: CASSPRGKASYEQYF.

This chain links TRBV7-3 with TRBJ2-6; 7 bases are shared with TRBD1. With 2 bases clipped from V and 4 bases from J, the junction kept 11 bases outside the gene matches. Germline values: CDR1 SGHTA, CDR2 FQGTGA. The CDR3 extends over 18 amino acids. The CDR3 reads CASSLRPVTGSGANVLTF. The CDR3 nucleotides are TGTGCCAGCAGCTTACGGCCCGTGACAGGGTCCGGGGCCAACGTCCTGACTTTC.

The sample holds a few counts of this clone. J is TRBJ2-7 and V is TRBV6-6; 7 nucleotides match TRBD2. CDR1 and CDR2 from the germline V gene are MNHNY and SVGAGI (reference sequence). The CDR3 sequence is 18 residues long. Losses at the gene ends were 5 bases for V and 5 bases for J; bases not matched to a gene: 21. Here the CDR3 DNA reads TGTGCCAGCAGTCCCACTTCCCCGGGACTACGGACTCGGGACGAGCAGTACTTC. Translating gives CASSPTSPGLRTRDEQYF.

The J gene is TRBJ1-1, the V gene TRBV19; D unresolved. The V end lost 6 bases, the J end lost 3 bases, and 11 bases lay between the germline ends. Germline V CDR1 and CDR2: LNHDA, SQIVND (reference sequence). The length of the CDR3 is 13 residues. The CDR3: CASSEVLDTEAFF. Here the CDR3 DNA reads TGTGCCAGTAGCGAGGTCCTAGACACTGAAGCTTTCTTT.

The chain combines TRBV19 with TRBJ1-6; D gene ambiguous. V lost 8 bases, J lost 5 bases, and 13 bases lay in between. CDR3 length: 14 residues. Germline V gene sequence: CDR1 LNHDA, CDR2 SQIVND (reference sequence). Here the CDR3 reads CASGPGYNNSPLHF. CDR3 DNA sequence: TGTGCCAGTGGCCCAGGATATAATAATTCACCCCTCCACTTT.

The chain recombines TRBV9 with TRBJ1-2; D not certain. V lost 0 bases to trimming and J lost 8 bases, with 8 bases between them. Germline CDR1 SGDLS, CDR2 YYNGEE. This CDR3 is built from 12 residues. The CDR3 loop is CASSVESRGYTF. The DNA for the CDR3 is TGTGCCAGCAGCGTAGAGAGTCGAGGCTACACCTTC.

This chain uses TRBV7-8 with TRBJ2-7; weak D call: TRBD1 (6 bases). CDR1 and CDR2 (germline): SGHVS, FQNEAQ. CDR3 length: 14 residues. V was shortened by 4 bases and J by 7 bases, with 17 bases between the two germline ends. The CDR3 is CASSSTSGVREQYF. CDR3 DNA sequence: TGTGCCAGCAGCTCTACTTCAGGGGTGCGAGAGCAGTACTTC. The whole variable domain, remainder taken from reference TRBV7-8 and TRBJ2-7, is GAGVSQSPRYKVAKRGQDVALRCDPISGHVSLFWYQQALGQGPEFLTYFQNEAQLDKSGLPSDRFFAERPEGSVSTLKIQRTQQEDSAVYLCASSSTSGVREQYFGPGTRLTVT.

CDR3 amino acids: CATSDFDRANEQFF. The DNA for the CDR3 is TGTGCCACCAGTGATTTCGACAGGGCAAATGAGCAGTTCTTC. This chain joins TRBV24-1 and TRBJ2-1; 7 positions agree with TRBD1. The V and J ends lost 1 base and 7 bases, in that order; junction bases with no gene match: 3. This CDR3 has 14 residues. The V gene's germline CDR1 is KGHDR and CDR2 SFDVKD.